This T cell receptor (beta chain) was captured by sequencing in a study of T cell repertoires in cytomegalovirus infection. Germline lookup yields CDR1 SGHRS and CDR2 YFSETQ. V lost 3 bases and J lost 2, with 9 bases in between. This CDR3 has 14 amino acids. For this clonotype: What it recognizes is unknown.

TCRdb reprocessed the reads via MiXCR and lists one record per CDR3 protein. The profile shows 150,000 to 200,000 distinct CDR3 sequences, approximately 30% of them singletons. Study outcomes and limitations: What dominated the ex vivo response were HLA-C-restricted CMV-specific TCR beta clonotypes. CMV carriers with the relevant HLA were identified by cumulative public TCR beta family frequency.

This receptor was obtained from a human donor in good health (CMV status not recorded). Some clones in this sample may be carry-over from other donors' samples. The sequenced sample was PBMCs. The gene calls are TRBV5-1 and TRBJ1-3, with D perhaps matching TRBD1 (6 bases). CDR3 amino acids: CASSYTGTGNTIYF. Here the CDR3 DNA reads TGCGCCAGCAGCTACACAGGGACTGGAAACACCATATATTTT.